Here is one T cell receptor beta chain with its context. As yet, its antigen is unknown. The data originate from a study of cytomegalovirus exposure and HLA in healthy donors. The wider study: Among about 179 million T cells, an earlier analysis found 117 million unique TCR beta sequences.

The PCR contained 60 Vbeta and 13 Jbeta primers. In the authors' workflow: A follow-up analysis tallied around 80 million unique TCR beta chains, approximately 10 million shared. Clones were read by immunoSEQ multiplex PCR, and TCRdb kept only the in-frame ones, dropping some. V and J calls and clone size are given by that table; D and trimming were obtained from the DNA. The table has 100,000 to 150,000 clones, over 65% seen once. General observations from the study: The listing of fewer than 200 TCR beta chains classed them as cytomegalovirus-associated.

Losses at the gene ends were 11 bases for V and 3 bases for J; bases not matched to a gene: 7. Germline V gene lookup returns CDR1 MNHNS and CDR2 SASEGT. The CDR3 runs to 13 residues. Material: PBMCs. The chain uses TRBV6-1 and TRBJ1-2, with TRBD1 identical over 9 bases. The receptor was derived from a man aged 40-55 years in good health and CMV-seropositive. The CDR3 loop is CAGGTGPHYGYTF. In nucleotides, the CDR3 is TGTGCCGGGGGGACAGGGCCTCACTATGGCTACACCTTC.